One sample yielded the 11 T cell receptor beta chains listed below, sequenced in a study of T cell responses to AZD1222 COVID-19 vaccine. Libraries were prepared by immunoSEQ multiplex PCR; TCRdb keeps only in-frame clonotypes and omits some of them. This table has over 120,000 clones, more than 85% appearing once. Sequenced material: peripheral blood, taken after recovery from COVID-19. The receptors shown here come from an adult who had recovered from COVID-19.

CDR3 sequence reads: CASDRGLSTEAFF. CDR3 nucleotides: TGTGCCAGTGACAGGGGGCTTAGCACTGAAGCTTTCTTT. The chain uses TRBV14 and TRBJ1-1, with 10 bases fitting TRBD1. The CDR3 sequence is 13 residues long. J was trimmed by 4 bases and V by 9 bases; bases with no gene match: 5. The V gene's germline CDR1 is SGHDN and CDR2 FVKESK.

V is TRBV7-3 and J is TRBJ2-2, with D unclear. This CDR3 contains 16 residues. Germline V lookup: CDR1 SGHTA, CDR2 FQGTGA. Between the trimmed V and J ends, which lost 6 bases and 5 bases, there was a span of 19 bases. For the CDR3, the DNA is TGTGCCAGCAGTGCAAACTATGGCCGAGCGACCGGGGAGCTGTTTTTT. The encoded protein is CASSANYGRATGELFF. Complete variable domain (other parts from reference TRBV7-3 and TRBJ2-2): GAGVSQTPSNKVTEKGKYVELRCDPISGHTALYWYRQSLGQGPEFLIYFQGTGAADDSGLPNDRFFAVRPEGSVSTLKIQRTERGDSAVYLCASSANYGRATGELFFGEGSRLTVL.

The J gene is TRBJ2-7, the V gene TRBV3-1 (or the pseudogene TRBV3-2); 8 bases align to TRBD2. The CDR3 covers 15 residues. Germline loops: CDR1 LGHDT, CDR2 YNNKEL (reference sequence). With V trimmed by 4 bases and J by 3 bases, 8 bases remained unmatched. CDR3 protein: CASSRPGLEIYEQYF. The CDR3 nucleotides read TGTGCCAGCAGCCGACCGGGACTAGAAATCTACGAGCAGTACTTC.

CDR3 DNA sequence: TGTGCCAGTAGTTCCTCTAGCGGGAGGGCCTCTGCCGGTCGGGAGCAGTACTTC. As protein: CASSSSSGRASAGREQYF. The rearrangement links TRBV19 to TRBJ2-7; 12 bases map to TRBD2. The junction had 18 bases not matched to a gene; V was cut back by 5 bases and J by 7 bases. The germline gives CDR1 LNHDA, CDR2 SQIVND (reference sequence). The CDR3 loop spans 18 amino acids.

V and J are TRBV5-1 and TRBJ1-2, with no clear D. CDR1 is SGHRS, CDR2 YFSETQ, per germline. CDR3 length: 12 amino acids. V was cut by 4 bases and J by 4 bases, with 8 bases left in between. The CDR3 coding sequence is TGCGCCAGCAGCCCCCGCGGCTATGGCTACACCTTC. This codes for CASSPRGYGYTF.

The J gene is TRBJ1-2, the V gene TRBV13, with TRBD1 matching over 8 bases. The CDR3 runs 16 residues. Per the germline V gene, CDR1 is PRHDT and CDR2 is FYEKMQ (reference sequence). The J segment lost 1 base and the V segment lost 2 bases, leaving 6 bases of the junction unmatched. DNA of the CDR3: TGTGCCAGCAGCTTACGGGGGGACAGGAATAACTATGGCTACACCTTC. This codes for CASSLRGDRNNYGYTF.

This clone is labeled medium-sized. The gene calls are TRBV7-9 and TRBJ2-7, with TRBD2 as a possible D gene (6 bases). CDR3 length: 15 residues. CDR1 and CDR2 from the germline V gene are SEHNR and FQNEAQ (reference sequence). The germline V and J ends were trimmed by 3 bases and 1 base, with 13 bases remaining between them. CDR3 sequence reads: CASSFRDFGSYEQYF. CDR3 sequence (DNA): TGTGCCAGCAGCTTCCGGGACTTCGGGTCCTACGAGCAGTACTTC.

CDR3: CASSLGTAGGGELFF. The CDR3 DNA reads as TGTGCCAGCAGCCTGGGGACAGCGGGGGGCGGGGAGCTGTTTTTT. The genes are TRBV28 and TRBJ2-2, with 9 bases that match TRBD2. Germline CDR1 reads MDHEN; CDR2 reads SYDVKM. The trim removed 6 bases at V and 7 bases at J, leaving 9 bases unmatched. This CDR3 has 15 amino acids.

The chain carries TRBV7-2 and TRBJ2-5, with TRBD1 matching over 12 bases. V gave up 2 bases and J gave up 5 bases; unmatched junction bases: 6. CDR1 SGHTA and CDR2 FQGNSA come from the germline V gene. The CDR3 covers 16 residues. CDR3 in DNA: TGTGCCAGCAGCTTAAGGGGGACAGGGGGCCGGGAGACCCAGTACTTC. Residues: CASSLRGTGGRETQYF.

V is TRBV27 and J is TRBJ2-7, with D perhaps TRBD1 (6 bases). Trimming took off 0 bases at V and 0 bases at J, with 12 bases between the two ends. CDR1 is MNHEY and CDR2 is SMNVEV in the germline V gene (reference sequence). The CDR3 length is 16 residues. The CDR3 sequence: CASSLSGQGPSYEQYF. In DNA form, the CDR3 reads TGTGCCAGCAGTTTATCGGGCCAGGGGCCCTCCTACGAGCAGTACTTC.

This clone has only one observation. The rearrangement links TRBV5-1 to TRBJ2-1, with D perhaps matching TRBD1 (6 bases). This CDR3 is 14 amino acids long. Germline CDR1 reads SGHRS; CDR2 reads YFSETQ. Deletions cut 0 bases from V and 7 bases from J, with 11 bases between. Here the CDR3 reads CASSLGQVRNEQFF. For the CDR3, the DNA is TGCGCCAGCAGCTTGGGACAGGTTCGAAATGAGCAGTTCTTC.